Listed here are 22 T cell receptor beta chains from one sample, sequenced in a study of response to subunit inactivated influenza vaccine. TCRdb re-derived calls from the RT-PCR reads in MiXCR, one entry per CDR3 protein. The table lists around 480,000 distinct CDR3 sequences, 9.5% to 13% of them singletons. This material consisted of PBMCs from blood, taken roughly 45 days after vaccination. Receptor source: a man aged 50 to 60 who received an inactivated influenza vaccine.

The V gene is TRBV12-3 or TRBV12-4, the J gene TRBJ2-4; possible D gene TRBD2, 6 bases. The CDR3 covers 14 residues. V was cut by 3 bases and J by 5 bases, with 11 bases left in between. The CDR3 protein is CASSLGRLENIQYF. DNA for the CDR3: TGTGCCAGCAGTTTGGGGAGGCTAGAAAACATTCAGTACTTC.

This clonotype was recorded at least ten times. The chain couples TRBV7-2 to TRBJ1-5; D remains ambiguous. This CDR3 region has 14 residues. CDR1 and CDR2 (germline): SGHTA, FQGNSA. Trimming left V 1 base short and J 7 bases short, with 11 bases between. The CDR3 region is CASSLVWERQPQHF. The CDR3, as DNA: TGTGCCAGCAGCTTAGTGTGGGAAAGACAGCCCCAGCATTTT.

The DNA for the CDR3 is TGTGCCAGGGACAGGGTGACTGGGGCCAACGTCCTGACTTTC. It is translated as CARDRVTGANVLTF. The chain recombines TRBV2 with TRBJ2-6; TRBD1 aligns across 8 bases. CDR1 is SNHLY, CDR2 FYNNEI, per germline. V shed 9 bases, J shed 2 bases, and the junction held 3 bases outside the gene matches. The CDR3 is made up of 14 amino acids.

This clonotype has more than one count but fewer than ten. The V and J genes are TRBV29-1 and TRBJ1-2, with D tentatively TRBD1 (6 bases). V dropped 4 bases and J dropped 6 bases, with 12 bases sitting between them. Germline V gene data show CDR1 as SQVTM and CDR2 as ANQGSEA. The CDR3 runs 12 residues. The CDR3 nucleotides read TGCAGCGTTGCGTTGGGGGGGCATGGCTACACCTTC. Encoded protein: CSVALGGHGYTF.

This chain links TRBV10-2 with TRBJ2-2, with 7 bases lining up with TRBD1. This CDR3 comprises 16 residues. V shed 10 bases and J 0 bases; nucleotides not matched to a gene: 11. The germline V gene encodes CDR1 WSHSY and CDR2 SAAADI. The CDR3 DNA reads TGCGCCACCTACTGGGACAGCCTGACGAACACCGGGGAGCTGTTTTTT. Translating gives CATYWDSLTNTGELFF.

This clonotype was counted a few times. The CDR3 region is CASSTAGTGNYNEQFF. Written as DNA, the CDR3 is TGCGCCAGCAGCACCGCCGGGACAGGGAACTACAATGAGCAGTTCTTC. This sequence joins TRBV5-1 and TRBJ2-1; 9 nucleotides agree with TRBD1. Trimming took 4 bases from V and 3 from J; bases not matched to a gene: 8. This CDR3 comprises 16 residues. Germline V lookup: CDR1 SGHRS, CDR2 YFSETQ. The whole variable domain, filled in from reference TRBV5-1 and TRBJ2-1, reads KAGVTQTPRYLIKTRGQQVTLSCSPISGHRSVSWYQQTPGQGLQFLFEYFSETQRNKGNFPGRFSGRQFSNSRSEMNVSTLELGDSALYLCASSTAGTGNYNEQFFGPGTRLTVL.

The chain carries TRBV11-1 and TRBJ2-7, with 9 positions matching TRBD1. In germline, CDR1 is SGHAT, CDR2 FQDESV (reference sequence). The CDR3 runs to 15 residues. The ends lost 5 bases at V and 4 bases at J; junction bases unmatched: 9. In nucleotides, the CDR3 is TGTGCCAGCAGCACTGCCGGGACAGGGTGGTACGAGCAGTACTTC. This encodes CASSTAGTGWYEQYF.

The chain carries TRBV10-3 and TRBJ1-2; D gene unclear. The CDR3 runs to 13 residues. V lost 4 bases and J 4 bases, leaving 10 bases between the germline ends. Germline values: CDR1 ENHRY, CDR2 SYGVKD. This CDR3 is CAISVQNAYGYTF. In nucleotides, the CDR3 is TGTGCCATCAGTGTTCAAAACGCCTATGGCTACACCTTC.

This clonotype was counted only a few times. CDR3 amino acids: CATSRAQGVSGELFF. The CDR3 bases are TGTGCCACCAGCAGGGCCCAAGGAGTGTCCGGGGAGCTGTTTTTT. The gene calls are TRBV15 and TRBJ2-2; D gene uncertain. The CDR3 has 15 residues. Per the germline V gene, CDR1 is LNHNV and CDR2 is YYDKDF (reference sequence). Trimming left V 3 bases short and J 6 bases short, with 14 bases between.

This clonotype appeared many times. V is TRBV20-1 and J is TRBJ2-5; D gene unclear. V lost 0 bases to trimming and J lost 4 bases, with 12 bases between them. Germline lookup yields CDR1 DFQATT and CDR2 SNEGSKA (reference sequence). This CDR3 is built from 14 residues. The DNA of the CDR3 is TGCAGTGCTAGAGAGCTGGACCACCCAGAGACCCAGTACTTC. It translates to CSARELDHPETQYF.

This clonotype showed up just a few times. This chain joins TRBV5-1 and TRBJ1-2; 9 positions match TRBD1. CDR1 is SGHRS and CDR2 is YFSETQ in the germline V gene. V dropped 1 base and J dropped 9; count of bases not matched to a gene: 4. The CDR3 has 13 amino acids. CDR3 in amino acids: CASSLNRGLSYTF. CDR3 DNA sequence: TGCGCCAGCAGCTTGAACAGGGGGCTGAGCTACACCTTC. The whole variable domain, remainder taken from reference TRBV5-1 and TRBJ1-2, is KAGVTQTPRYLIKTRGQQVTLSCSPISGHRSVSWYQQTPGQGLQFLFEYFSETQRNKGNFPGRFSGRQFSNSRSEMNVSTLELGDSALYLCASSLNRGLSYTFGSGTRLTVV.

In its sample, this clonotype was seen many times. The V and J genes are TRBV6-1 and TRBJ2-7; 10 bases align to TRBD1. Germline CDR1 MNHNS, CDR2 SASEGT. This CDR3 comprises 14 residues. V gave up 5 bases and J gave up 6 bases; unmatched junction bases: 7. The CDR3 region has the DNA TGTGCCAGCAGTAGCGGGACAGGGGTCCGCGAGCAGTACTTC. As protein: CASSSGTGVREQYF.

This clonotype was detected only a few times. The genes are TRBV18 and TRBJ2-2, with 10 bases identical to TRBD2. Germline-derived CDR1 and CDR2 are KGHSH and LQKENI. The CDR3 loop spans 16 amino acids. The junction had 7 bases not matched to a gene; V was cut back by 3 bases and J by 6 bases. CDR3 region: CASSPQREGRPGELFF. The CDR3 DNA is TGTGCCAGCTCACCCCAGCGGGAGGGCCGTCCCGGGGAGCTGTTTTTT.

This clonotype was detected a few times. The CDR3 DNA reads TGTGCCAGCAGCTTAAGACGGCAGCCGGGTCAGCCCCAGCATTTT. It yields the protein CASSLRRQPGQPQHF. The chain joins TRBV7-8 to TRBJ1-5, with D hard to call. The V and J ends lost 2 bases and 6 bases respectively, with 14 bases between them. Germline V gene data show CDR1 as SGHVS and CDR2 as FQNEAQ. The CDR3 sequence is 15 residues long.

This clonotype was observed a few times. The chain couples TRBV24-1 to TRBJ2-3; D tentatively fits TRBD1 or TRBD2 (6 bases each). Germline V gene lookup returns CDR1 KGHDR and CDR2 SFDVKD. V was clipped by 0 bases and J by 0 bases, with 12 bases between them. The CDR3 is 17 residues long. CDR3 bases: TGTGCCACCAGTGATTTGCAGGGGACTGCTAGCACAGATACGCAGTATTTT. It encodes CATSDLQGTASTDTQYF.

This clonotype was counted between two and nine times. In DNA form, the CDR3 reads TGCGCCAGCAGCCATGGGGGGCTAAGTAGCGTACTAGGGGCTAATTCACCCCTCCACTTT. Amino acid sequence: CASSHGGLSSVLGANSPLHF. J is TRBJ1-6 and V is TRBV4-3, with a tentative D call TRBD1 (6 bases). The CDR3 loop spans 20 amino acids. CDR1 LGHNA and CDR2 YSLEER come from the germline V gene. Trimming took 3 bases from V and 6 from J, leaving 27 bases between them.

The chain has TRBV7-3 and TRBJ2-3; D is undetermined. From germline, CDR1 is SGHTA and CDR2 FQGTGA. The V end was cut by 4 bases, the J end by 0 bases, with 11 bases between. This CDR3 has 15 residues. The CDR3 loop reads CASSSTPSSTDTQYF. CDR3 DNA sequence: TGTGCCAGCAGCTCGACACCATCCAGCACAGATACGCAGTATTTT.

This clonotype was seen more than once but under ten times. This chain uses TRBV28 with TRBJ2-7; the match to TRBD1 covers 11 bases. This CDR3 contains 15 residues. From germline, CDR1 is MDHEN and CDR2 SYDVKM. V was clipped by 6 bases and J by 0 bases; unmatched bases: 4. The CDR3 spells CASRVGTGGSYEQYF. The CDR3 region has the DNA TGTGCCAGCAGGGTTGGGACAGGGGGCTCCTACGAGCAGTACTTC. Combining the CDR3 with reference TRBV28 and TRBJ2-7 gives the whole variable domain DVKVTQSSRYLVKRTGEKVFLECVQDMDHENMFWYRQDPGLGLRLIYFSYDVKMKEKGDIPEGYSVSREKKERFSLILESASTNQTSMYLCASRVGTGGSYEQYFGPGTRLTVT.

This clonotype was counted between two and nine times. This sequence joins TRBV3-1 and TRBJ2-5; D is ambiguous. Trimming took off 1 base at V and 4 bases at J, with 4 bases between the two ends. CDR1 is LGHDT, CDR2 YNNKEL, per germline (reference sequence). The CDR3 length is 12 residues. This CDR3 is CASSQVRETQYF. The DNA for the CDR3 is TGTGCCAGCAGCCAAGTTCGAGAGACCCAGTACTTC.

J is TRBJ2-1 and V is TRBV7-9, with 7 bases lining up with TRBD2. Germline CDR1 is SEHNR and CDR2 is FQNEAQ (reference sequence). This CDR3 comprises 14 residues. With V trimmed by 4 bases and J by 8 bases, 8 bases remained unmatched. The CDR3 spells CASSSSGLIYEQFF. CDR3 coding DNA: TGTGCCAGCAGCTCCTCGGGACTAATATATGAGCAGTTCTTC. Full variable domain (outside the CDR3, taken from reference TRBV7-9 and TRBJ2-1): DTGVSQNPRHKITKRGQNVTFRCDPISEHNRLYWYRQTLGQGPEFLTYFQNEAQLEKSRLLSDRFSAERPKGSFSTLEIQRTEQGDSAMYLCASSSSGLIYEQFFGPGTRLTVL.

In nucleotides, the CDR3 is TGTGCCACCAGTGATAGACTGAACACCGGGGAGCTGTTTTTT. It codes for CATSDRLNTGELFF. This chain joins TRBV24-1 and TRBJ2-2; D remains unclear. The V end was cut by 3 bases, the J end by 1 base, with 5 bases between. The CDR3 totals 14 residues. Germline V gene data show CDR1 as KGHDR and CDR2 as SFDVKD.

The CDR3 nucleotides read TGTGCCATCAGTGTAAGACTAGCGGGAGGCAATGAGCAGTTCTTC. This encodes CAISVRLAGGNEQFF. This sequence joins TRBV10-3 and TRBJ2-1; 13 bases map to TRBD2. V shed 4 bases, J shed 6 bases, and the junction held 3 bases outside the gene matches. The CDR3 is 15 residues long. CDR1 and CDR2 (germline): ENHRY, SYGVKD.